This is a list of T cell receptor beta chains from one sample in a study of T-cell reconstitution after alpha-beta-depleted transplantation in children. Each CDR3 protein is one row after TCRdb ran MiXCR on the PCR reads. The sample has hundreds of thousands of distinct CDR3 sequences, 10% to 15% seen once. Material: PBMCs, obtained from the stem cell graft. The receptors were sampled from a human donor who donated a stem cell graft to a child with Fanconi anemia. The conserved cysteine and the conserved F or W are not part of the CDR3 here.

AWSAGKSGGINEQF	TRBJ2-1	TRBV30
ATEGQGGNEQF	TRBJ2-1	TRBV6-6
ASSESGQNTEAF	TRBJ1-1	TRBV10-1
ASSERGVSYNEQF	TRBJ2-1	TRBV12-3/TRBV12-4
ASSRSGISNYEQY	TRBJ2-7	TRBV11-2
ASSSSLSSGVGGELF	TRBJ2-2	TRBV28
ASRHGTAETQPQH	TRBJ1-5	TRBV5-1
AWSPDDRTEQF	TRBJ2-1	TRBV30
SARDSRNQPQH	TRBJ1-5	TRBV20-1
AISEEQGGYGYT	TRBJ1-2	TRBV10-3
ASSQDWDYQETQY	TRBJ2-5	TRBV4-2
ASSRLGQWLVKNIQY	TRBJ2-4	TRBV7-3
SGKGTSHGYT	TRBJ1-2	TRBV29-1
ASSVETSGAYNEQF	TRBJ2-1	TRBV4-2
SARDQLTLSEAF	TRBJ1-1	TRBV20-1
ASSQGRGVSGTQY	TRBJ2-5	TRBV3-1
ASSLPDYYGYT	TRBJ1-2	TRBV5-5
ASRDPTGGNEQF	TRBJ2-1	TRBV28
SAPDQRGPTDTQY	TRBJ2-3	TRBV20-1
ASSLATAPYNEQF	TRBJ2-1	TRBV5-6
AWSGQPETEAF	TRBJ1-1	TRBV30
ASSPGGQGTGDEKLF	TRBJ1-4	TRBV5-1
ASSFSEGFSGNTIY	TRBJ1-3	TRBV5-1
SVSDRAGYEQY	TRBJ2-7	TRBV29-1
ASSVAGIAKNIQY	TRBJ2-4	TRBV12-3/TRBV12-4
ASSLPERRTEAF	TRBJ1-1	TRBV5-4
ASSRVSAAGSTDTQY	TRBJ2-3	TRBV7-2
AISESPAAGENYGYT	TRBJ1-2	TRBV10-3
ASSIGISYSGGNTIY	TRBJ1-3	TRBV19
ASSWALGETQY	TRBJ2-5	TRBV7-6
ASSPGWDTEAF	TRBJ1-1	TRBV5-1
ASSMRGRSWNTEAF	TRBJ1-1	TRBV19
ASSPDLPGANVLT	TRBJ2-6	TRBV7-9
ASSGLSSSSGNTIY	TRBJ1-3	TRBV10-2
ASSDSDRVQH	TRBJ1-5	TRBV6-1
ASSYYGGMNTEAF	TRBJ1-1	TRBV27
ASGPGGPLGTGLDEQY	TRBJ2-7	TRBV12-5
ASIDVGRTGGFYNEQF	TRBJ2-1	TRBV6-2/TRBV6-3
ASSLVGQGSTEAF	TRBJ1-1	TRBV5-1
ASSPASGNTIY	TRBJ1-3	TRBV7-3
SALPELAGGMGTGELF	TRBJ2-2	TRBV20-1
ASRVERGRTDTQY	TRBJ2-3	TRBV12-3/TRBV12-4
ASSWTGAYNEQF	TRBJ2-1	TRBV6-1
SALQGANYGYT	TRBJ1-2	TRBV20-1
SAPVQGDNQPQH	TRBJ1-5	TRBV20-1
ASSLALQDRGQETQY	TRBJ2-5	TRBV7-9
ASRPGQGGYEQF	TRBJ2-1	TRBV27
SVQVGSNTDTQY	TRBJ2-3	TRBV29-1
ASSLNPGYGYT	TRBJ1-2	TRBV12-3/TRBV12-4
SVLTGVTYNEQF	TRBJ2-1	TRBV29-1
ATSDPGPGQETQY	TRBJ2-5	TRBV24-1
ASSYFHTDTQY	TRBJ2-3	TRBV6-6
ASSFGTAQETQY	TRBJ2-5	TRBV7-7
ASSRDRGLYGELF	TRBJ2-2	TRBV6-1
SVGWTGPTNTGELF	TRBJ2-2	TRBV29-1
ASSVAAGGYNEQF	TRBJ2-1	TRBV9
ASSPQGKGTGELF	TRBJ2-2	TRBV18
SALDGLNEKLF	TRBJ1-4	TRBV20-1
ASSPWRGETYNEQF	TRBJ2-1	TRBV7-2
ASSLTGVQPQH	TRBJ1-5	TRBV12-3/TRBV12-4